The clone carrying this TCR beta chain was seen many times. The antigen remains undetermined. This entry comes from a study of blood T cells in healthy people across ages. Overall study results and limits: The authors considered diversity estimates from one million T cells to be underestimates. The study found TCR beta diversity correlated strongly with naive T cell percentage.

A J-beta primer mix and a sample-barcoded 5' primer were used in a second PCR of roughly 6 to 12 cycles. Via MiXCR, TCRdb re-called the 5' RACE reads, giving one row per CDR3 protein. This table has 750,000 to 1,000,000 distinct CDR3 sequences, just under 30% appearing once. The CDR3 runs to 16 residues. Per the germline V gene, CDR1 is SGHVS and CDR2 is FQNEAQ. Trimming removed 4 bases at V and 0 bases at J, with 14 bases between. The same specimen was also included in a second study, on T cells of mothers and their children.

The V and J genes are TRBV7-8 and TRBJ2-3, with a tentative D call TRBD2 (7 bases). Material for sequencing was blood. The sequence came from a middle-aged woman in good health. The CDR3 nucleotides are TGTGCCAGCAGCTCCAGTGGGGGGGCTAGCACAGATACGCAGTATTTT. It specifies CASSSSGGASTDTQYF.